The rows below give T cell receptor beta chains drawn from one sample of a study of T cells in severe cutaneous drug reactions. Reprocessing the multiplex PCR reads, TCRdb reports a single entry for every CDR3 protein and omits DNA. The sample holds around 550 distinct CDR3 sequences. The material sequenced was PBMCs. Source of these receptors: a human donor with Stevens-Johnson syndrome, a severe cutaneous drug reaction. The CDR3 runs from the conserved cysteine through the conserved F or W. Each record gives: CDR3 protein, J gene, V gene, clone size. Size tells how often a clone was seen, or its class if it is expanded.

CDR3aa: CASSARSGAYNEQFF; j_gene: TRBJ2-1; v_gene: TRBV25-1; abundance: large
CDR3aa: CASSLVGVGNTEAFF; j_gene: TRBJ1-1; v_gene: TRBV5-1; abundance: medium-sized
CDR3aa: CASSQLPSSDTQYF; j_gene: TRBJ2-3; v_gene: TRBV14; abundance: medium-sized
CDR3aa: CASSRQATGELFF; j_gene: TRBJ2-2; v_gene: TRBV12-3/TRBV12-4; abundance: medium-sized
CDR3aa: CASKTGPNQPQHF; j_gene: TRBJ1-5; v_gene: TRBV6-1; abundance: large
CDR3aa: CASSFGTSGSHEQYF; j_gene: TRBJ2-7; v_gene: TRBV7-2; abundance: medium-sized
CDR3aa: CASSYFNSPLHF; j_gene: TRBJ1-6; v_gene: TRBV6-5; abundance: large
CDR3aa: CASSQFVSPDTQYF; j_gene: TRBJ2-3; v_gene: TRBV4-3; abundance: large
CDR3aa: CSAVILGGEADTQYF; j_gene: TRBJ2-3; v_gene: TRBV20-1; abundance: medium-sized
CDR3aa: CASSRGQGVGYTF; j_gene: TRBJ1-2; v_gene: TRBV7-3; abundance: medium-sized